Presented here are 24 T cell receptor beta chains from one specimen sequenced in a study of shared clonotypes between healthy human individuals. The protocol was immunoSEQ multiplex PCR, while the TCRdb copy is restricted to in-frame clones and leaves out a portion. The table lists roughly 170,000 clones, around 63% of them singletons. Sequenced sample: memory CD4+ T cells sorted from blood. Subset of the sample: CD45RA-negative fraction. These receptors were obtained from a man aged 25-45 years in good health.

This chain uses TRBV11-2 with TRBJ1-1; TRBD1 might be the D (5 bases). Per germline, CDR1 SGHAT and CDR2 FQNNGV. The CDR3 has 15 residues. The ends were cut back, 5 bases at V and 2 bases at J, with 15 bases in the middle. In nucleotides, the CDR3 is TGTGCCAGCAGCGTTCAAGGACAACTTAACACTGAAGCTTTCTTT. This translates into CASSVQGQLNTEAFF.

The chain has TRBV27 and TRBJ2-7, with 13 bases identical to TRBD2. This CDR3 comprises 15 residues. Germline V CDR1 and CDR2: MNHEY, SMNVEV (reference sequence). Trimming at V came to 5 bases and at J to 8 bases, leaving 9 bases not matched to a gene. CDR3 sequence (DNA): TGTGCCAGCAGTGCCTCCGGGACTAGCGGGACTAAGCAGTACTTC. It codes for CASSASGTSGTKQYF.

The CDR3 DNA sequence: TGTGCCAGCAGTGGGGAGGCACGGGACAGGGTGAGAACAGAGCAGTTCTTC. This sequence encodes CASSGEARDRVRTEQFF. The V and J genes are TRBV6-1 and TRBJ2-1, with 9 bases that match TRBD1. V was pared by 4 bases and J by 10 bases, with 17 bases of the junction left unmatched. CDR3 size: 17 residues. Germline V gene sequence: CDR1 MNHNS, CDR2 SASEGT.

This clone turned up a few times. The chain employs TRBV7-2 and TRBJ2-3; 7 bases map to TRBD2. Losses at the gene ends were 5 bases for V and 1 base for J; bases not matched to a gene: 9. The germline V gene has CDR1 SGHTA and CDR2 FQGNSA. There are 16 residues in the CDR3. The CDR3 is CASSLGLNTRTDTQYF. CDR3 in DNA: TGTGCCAGCAGCCTGGGACTAAATACTCGCACAGATACGCAGTATTTT.

This clone turned up a few times. The chain is built from TRBV29-1 and TRBJ2-6; TRBD2 matches 13 bases. Germline CDR1 is SQVTM and CDR2 is ANQGSEA. Trimming cost V 5 bases and J 2 bases; bases outside gene matches: 6. The length of the CDR3 is 17 residues. In DNA form, the CDR3 reads TGCAGCGTTCCGCGGACTAGCGGGAGTACTGGGGCCAACGTCCTGACTTTC. Translated, it gives CSVPRTSGSTGANVLTF.

J is TRBJ1-5 and V is TRBV28; TRBD1 is a possible D gene (6 bases). Germline-derived CDR1 and CDR2 are MDHEN and SYDVKM. V was clipped by 6 bases and J by 5 bases, with 11 bases between them. The CDR3 extends over 13 amino acids. The CDR3 spells CASSRRGDQPQHF. The DNA for the CDR3 is TGTGCCAGCAGCCGAAGGGGGGATCAGCCCCAGCATTTT.

This chain connects TRBV2 to TRBJ1-2; possibly TRBD1 for D (6 bases). Germline V lookup: CDR1 SNHLY, CDR2 FYNNEI. This CDR3 comprises 15 residues. The V end lost 1 base, the J end lost 2 bases, and 11 bases lay between the germline ends. The CDR3 loop is CASSEDTGKNYGYTF. The CDR3 DNA sequence: TGTGCCAGCAGTGAAGATACAGGGAAAAACTATGGCTACACCTTC.

The chain recombines TRBV7-8 with TRBJ2-7, with 8 bases aligning to TRBD2. CDR1 is SGHVS and CDR2 is FQNEAQ in the germline V gene. The CDR3 consists of 15 residues. The J segment lost 1 base and the V segment lost 4 bases, leaving 6 bases of the junction unmatched. DNA for the CDR3: TGTGCCAGCAGCTCTACTAGCGGTTTTTCCTACGAGCAGTACTTC. Translating it yields CASSSTSGFSYEQYF.

The V call is TRBV27, the J call TRBJ2-1; 10 nucleotides match TRBD2. V lost 5 bases and J lost 6; bases outside the gene matches: 4. The CDR3 contains 14 residues. Germline assignment: CDR1 MNHEY and CDR2 SMNVEV (reference sequence). Written as DNA, the CDR3 is TGTGCCAGCAGTCCTAGCGGGAGCCCCAATGAGCAGTTCTTC. Protein product: CASSPSGSPNEQFF.

The sample holds a few counts of this clone. This chain joins TRBV6-1 and TRBJ2-7; possibly TRBD1 for D (6 bases). The CDR3 totals 15 residues. CDR1 and CDR2 (germline): MNHNS, SASEGT. With 10 bases removed from V and 0 bases from J, the gap between germline ends came to 19 bases. The CDR3 loop reads CATEPATGFSYEQYF. The CDR3 DNA follows: TGTGCCACCGAGCCGGCCACAGGGTTCTCCTACGAGCAGTACTTC.

This clone has just one count. The chain employs TRBV15 and TRBJ2-5; D is undetermined. Germline-derived CDR1 and CDR2 are LNHNV and YYDKDF (reference sequence). V lost 1 base to trimming and J lost 2 bases, with 11 bases between them. The CDR3 is 15 amino acids. The CDR3 here is CATSRALSAQETQYF. CDR3 DNA: TGTGCCACCAGCAGAGCTCTGTCAGCACAAGAGACCCAGTACTTC.

This clone was seen just once. The V and J genes are TRBV5-4 and TRBJ1-1, with 7 positions matching TRBD1. Germline V lookup: CDR1 SGHNT, CDR2 YYREEE (reference sequence). The CDR3 is 14 residues long. V trimming: 3 bases; J trimming: 2 bases; junction bases outside the gene matches: 4. This chain's CDR3 is CASSSRGSNTEAFF. The CDR3 nucleotides read TGTGCCAGCAGCTCCAGGGGGTCCAACACTGAAGCTTTCTTT.

This sequence joins TRBV28 and TRBJ1-2, with 8 bases aligning to TRBD1. There are 14 residues in the CDR3. With V trimmed by 6 bases and J by 2 bases, 5 bases remained unmatched. The germline gives CDR1 MDHEN, CDR2 SYDVKM. This chain's CDR3 is CASSLQGGNYGYTF. Here the CDR3 DNA reads TGTGCCAGCAGCCTACAGGGGGGGAACTATGGCTACACCTTC.

The chain combines TRBV11-3 with TRBJ2-7; 10 nucleotides line up with TRBD2. The germline V gene encodes CDR1 SGHNT and CDR2 YENEEA. The CDR3 covers 15 residues. V lost 2 bases, J lost 2 bases, and 3 bases stayed unmatched. The CDR3: CASSLTSGETYEQYF. For the CDR3, the DNA is TGTGCCAGCAGCTTAACTAGCGGGGAGACCTACGAGCAGTACTTC.

The chain is built from TRBV11-2 and TRBJ2-4, with 10 bases fitting TRBD2. This CDR3 has 16 amino acids. V was pared by 3 bases and J by 3 bases, with 5 bases of the junction left unmatched. Germline assignment: CDR1 SGHAT and CDR2 FQNNGV. CDR3 protein: CASSFLAGASKNIQYF. The CDR3 coding sequence is TGTGCCAGCAGCTTCCTAGCGGGAGCAAGCAAAAACATTCAGTACTTC.

J is TRBJ2-5 and V is TRBV15; D may be TRBD1 or TRBD2 (5 bases each). The V gene's germline CDR1 is LNHNV and CDR2 YYDKDF (reference sequence). The CDR3 spans 14 residues. V was trimmed by 5 bases and J by 4 bases, leaving 14 bases between them. The CDR3 is CATSPTSGGETQYF. CDR3 nucleotide sequence: TGTGCCACCAGCCCTACCTCTGGGGGAGAGACCCAGTACTTC.

This rearrangement joins TRBV5-4 to TRBJ2-5; the match to TRBD2 covers 8 bases. Per the germline V gene, CDR1 is SGHNT and CDR2 is YYREEE (reference sequence). The CDR3 has 15 residues. The V gene end was trimmed by 4 bases and the J gene end by 2 bases; junction bases not matched to a gene: 7. The CDR3 DNA is TGTGCCAGCAGCCCGAGCGGGAGTGCGCAAGAGACCCAGTACTTC. Residues: CASSPSGSAQETQYF.

The chain couples TRBV18 to TRBJ2-3; D ambiguous. CDR3 length: 13 amino acids. The germline V gene encodes CDR1 KGHSH and CDR2 LQKENI. Deletions cut 5 bases from V and 6 bases from J, with 12 bases between. In DNA, the CDR3 is TGTGCCAGCTCAAAGTCCATTCCGGATACGCAGTATTTT. Its protein is CASSKSIPDTQYF.

CDR3 sequence reads: CASSQRTGTSGIGEQFF. As DNA, the CDR3 is TGTGCCAGCAGCCAACGGACCGGGACTAGCGGGATAGGGGAGCAGTTCTTC. The rearrangement joins TRBV11-2 to TRBJ2-1; 13 bases map to TRBD2. The V and J ends lost 5 bases and 10 bases, in that order; junction bases with no gene match: 14. Looked up from germline, CDR1 is SGHAT and CDR2 is FQNNGV. CDR3 length equals 17 residues. Full variable domain (rest looked up from reference TRBV11-2 and TRBJ2-1): EAGVAQSPRYKIIEKRQSVAFWCNPISGHATLYWYQQILGQGPKLLIQFQNNGVVDDSQLPKDRFSAERLKGVDSTLKIQPAKLEDSAVYLCASSQRTGTSGIGEQFFGPGTRLTVL.

The V gene is TRBV5-1, the J gene TRBJ2-3; D remains unclear. Per germline, CDR1 SGHRS and CDR2 YFSETQ. The germline V and J ends were trimmed by 2 bases and 2 bases, with 6 bases remaining between them. The CDR3 is 13 amino acids. The CDR3 region has the DNA TGCGCCAGCAGCTTCCGGTACACAGATACGCAGTATTTT. Translation: CASSFRYTDTQYF.

The genes are TRBV19 and TRBJ1-4; 8 positions agree with TRBD1. This CDR3 is 15 amino acids long. J was trimmed by 0 bases and V by 6 bases; bases with no gene match: 3. Germline CDR1 and CDR2: LNHDA and SQIVND (reference sequence). The CDR3 nucleotides read TGTGCCAGTAGGAGACAGGGGACAACTAATGAAAAACTGTTTTTT. This encodes CASRRQGTTNEKLFF.

This clone was counted between two and nine times. The V and J genes are TRBV7-2 and TRBJ2-3; D may correspond to TRBD1 or TRBD2 (6 bases each). Trimming shortened V by 4 bases and J by 3 bases, and 11 bases separated the two germline ends. This CDR3 region has 14 residues. Germline-derived CDR1 and CDR2 are SGHTA and FQGNSA. The CDR3 region has the DNA TGTGCCAGCAGCTCCCGGGGGCTGACAGATACGCAGTATTTT. Protein product: CASSSRGLTDTQYF. Variable domain in full (rest from reference TRBV7-2 and TRBJ2-3): GAGVSQSPSNKVTEKGKDVELRCDPISGHTALYWYRQSLGQGLEFLIYFQGNSAPDKSGLPSDRFSAERTGGSVSTLTIQRTQQEDSAVYLCASSSRGLTDTQYFGPGTRLTVL.

The rearrangement uses TRBV2 and TRBJ1-4; D is undetermined. The length of the CDR3 is 14 residues. V was shortened by 3 bases and J by 4 bases, with 9 bases between the two germline ends. Germline CDR1 reads SNHLY; CDR2 reads FYNNEI. The CDR3 DNA is TGTGCCAGCAGTGATGGGGTTATTAATGAAAAACTGTTTTTT. Its translation: CASSDGVINEKLFF.

This clone was seen just once. The V call is TRBV2, the J call TRBJ2-3, with a weak D call TRBD1 (5 bases). Trimming left V 3 bases short and J 2 bases short, with 9 bases between. The CDR3 is made up of 14 amino acids. Germline loops: CDR1 SNHLY, CDR2 FYNNEI. Here the CDR3 DNA reads TGTGCCAGCAGTGACTCGACAGTCACAGATACGCAGTATTTT. This encodes CASSDSTVTDTQYF.